The source of this T cell receptor (beta chain) is a study of technical replicates of blood from a handful of donors (TCRdb year 2017). Ends trimmed: V by 6 bases, J by 2 bases; bases unmatched to a gene: 6. The CDR3 numbers 14 residues from cysteine through phenylalanine. Only the CDR3 part of the read is kept: 42 bases, read in frame from the first base. Sequences MNHEY (CDR1) and SVGAGI (CDR2) are obtained from the germline V gene. This clone was observed a few times. Its specific antigen is unknown. Base quality data are lacking; no much larger clone is found one base away. Libraries were built with the immunoSEQ multiplex PCR assay. TCRdb retrieved this table from immuneACCESS and kept in-frame rearrangements only. Not all clones are present; in checked studies, unresolved V genes account for under half, and no reason is known for the remainder. The sample contains fewer than 85,000 clones, around 96% of them found a single time. The leading ten clones occupy around 0.31% of the sample.

This receptor was taken from a human donor in good health. The sequenced sample consisted of T cells isolated from PBMCs. This chain is built from TRBV6-5 and TRBJ2-7, with 8 bases matching TRBD2. The sequenced DNA is TGTGCCAGCAGAACCCCGCGGGGGGCCTACGAGCAGTACTTC. Its product reads: CASRTPRGAYEQYF.